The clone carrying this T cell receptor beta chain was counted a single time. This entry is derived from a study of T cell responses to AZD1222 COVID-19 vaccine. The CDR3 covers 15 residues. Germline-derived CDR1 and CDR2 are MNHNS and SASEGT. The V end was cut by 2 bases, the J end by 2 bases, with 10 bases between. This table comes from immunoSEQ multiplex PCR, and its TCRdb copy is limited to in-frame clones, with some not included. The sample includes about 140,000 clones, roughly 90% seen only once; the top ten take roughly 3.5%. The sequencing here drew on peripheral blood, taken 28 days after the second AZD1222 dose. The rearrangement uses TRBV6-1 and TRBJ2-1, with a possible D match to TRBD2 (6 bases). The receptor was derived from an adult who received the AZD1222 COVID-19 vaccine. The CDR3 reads CASSEPGVAYNEQFF. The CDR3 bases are TGTGCCAGCAGTGAACCGGGAGTAGCCTACAATGAGCAGTTCTTC.